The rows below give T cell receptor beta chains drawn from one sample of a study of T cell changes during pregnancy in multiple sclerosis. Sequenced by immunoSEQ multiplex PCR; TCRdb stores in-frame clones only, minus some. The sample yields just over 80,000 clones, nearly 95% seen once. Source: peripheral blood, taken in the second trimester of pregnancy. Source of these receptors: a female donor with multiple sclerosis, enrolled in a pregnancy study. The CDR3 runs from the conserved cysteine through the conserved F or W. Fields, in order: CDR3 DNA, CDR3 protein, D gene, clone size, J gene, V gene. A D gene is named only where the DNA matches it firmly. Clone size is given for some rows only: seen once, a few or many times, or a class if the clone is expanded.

CDR3nt: TGTGCCAGCAGTTACTCAGGGAGGAGTGAGCAGTTCTTC
CDR3aa: CASSYSGRSEQFF
d_gene: NA
abundance: once
j_gene: TRBJ2-1
v_gene: TRBV6-5

CDR3nt: TGTGCCTGGGGAACGGGGGGGAGCATGTACGAGCAGTACTTC
CDR3aa: CAWGTGGSMYEQYF
d_gene: TRBD2
abundance: NA
j_gene: TRBJ2-7
v_gene: TRBV30

CDR3nt: TGTGCCAGCAGTTTAGCGGGAGGCTCCTACAATGAGCAGTTCTTC
CDR3aa: CASSLAGGSYNEQFF
d_gene: TRBD2
abundance: NA
j_gene: TRBJ2-1
v_gene: TRBV2

CDR3nt: TGTGCCAGTAGGAGCAGGGGGGGCAATCAGCCCCAGCATTTT
CDR3aa: CASRSRGGNQPQHF
d_gene: TRBD1
abundance: NA
j_gene: TRBJ1-5
v_gene: TRBV19

CDR3nt: TGTGCCAGCAGTGGAACAGGGTTCTACGAGCAGTACTTC
CDR3aa: CASSGTGFYEQYF
d_gene: NA
abundance: NA
j_gene: TRBJ2-7
v_gene: TRBV27

CDR3nt: TGTGCCAGCAGCTTATACGGTGAGCAGTTCTTC
CDR3aa: CASSLYGEQFF
d_gene: NA
abundance: NA
j_gene: TRBJ2-1
v_gene: TRBV7-2

CDR3nt: TGCGCCAGCAGCGCGGGACTAGCGGGAGGGCAGGATACGCAGTATTTT
CDR3aa: CASSAGLAGGQDTQYF
d_gene: TRBD2
abundance: NA
j_gene: TRBJ2-3
v_gene: TRBV10-1

CDR3nt: TGTGCCAGCAGCCCAGGGGGCGGGGTACCACCTAGCACAGATACGCAGTATTTT
CDR3aa: CASSPGGGVPPSTDTQYF
d_gene: TRBD1
abundance: NA
j_gene: TRBJ2-3
v_gene: TRBV7-6

CDR3nt: TGTGCCAGAGAAAACGGTCGGACTGAAGCTTTCTTT
CDR3aa: CARENGRTEAFF
d_gene: NA
abundance: NA
j_gene: TRBJ1-1
v_gene: TRBV2

CDR3nt: TGTGCCAGCAGCTCAGGGGCCACTCTCAATCAGCCCCAGCATTTT
CDR3aa: CASSSGATLNQPQHF
d_gene: NA
abundance: NA
j_gene: TRBJ1-5
v_gene: TRBV5-8

CDR3nt: TGTGCCAGCAGCTTAGCCACAGGGGTTCATTCGGCCCAGTACTTC
CDR3aa: CASSLATGVHSAQYF
d_gene: TRBD1
abundance: NA
j_gene: TRBJ2-5
v_gene: TRBV7-6

CDR3nt: TGTGCCAGCAGTGAAGCGTGGACAGCCATCCGTCCCACTGAAGCTTTCTTT
CDR3aa: CASSEAWTAIRPTEAFF
d_gene: NA
abundance: NA
j_gene: TRBJ1-1
v_gene: TRBV2

CDR3nt: TGCAGCGTTGCAGGAAGGGAGGGTACGGGCACCGGGGAGCTGTTTTTT
CDR3aa: CSVAGREGTGTGELFF
d_gene: TRBD2
abundance: few
j_gene: TRBJ2-2
v_gene: TRBV29-1

CDR3nt: TGTGCCAGCAGTGAGAGGCTAGCGGTAGAGACCCAGTACTTC
CDR3aa: CASSERLAVETQYF
d_gene: TRBD2
abundance: NA
j_gene: TRBJ2-5
v_gene: TRBV2

CDR3nt: TGCGCCAGCAGCTATCTCGACAGGGATCTCTACGAGCAGTACTTC
CDR3aa: CASSYLDRDLYEQYF
d_gene: TRBD1
abundance: NA
j_gene: TRBJ2-7
v_gene: TRBV5-1

CDR3nt: TGTGCCTGCTACCGGGACTCGGGCTACGAGCAGTACTTC
CDR3aa: CACYRDSGYEQYF
d_gene: NA
abundance: NA
j_gene: TRBJ2-7
v_gene: TRBV30

CDR3nt: TGTGCCAGCAGTTCCCAGAGGTGGGGAGACTATGGCTACACCTTC
CDR3aa: CASSSQRWGDYGYTF
d_gene: NA
abundance: NA
j_gene: TRBJ1-2
v_gene: TRBV28

CDR3nt: TGTGCCAGTAGTTCCCAGGGGGAAAGCTACGAGCAGTACTTC
CDR3aa: CASSSQGESYEQYF
d_gene: TRBD1
abundance: NA
j_gene: TRBJ2-7
v_gene: TRBV19

CDR3nt: TGTGCCAGCTCAGGAGGGGGACAGATATACGAGCAGTACTTC
CDR3aa: CASSGGGQIYEQYF
d_gene: NA
abundance: NA
j_gene: TRBJ2-7
v_gene: TRBV27

CDR3nt: TGTGCCAGCAGCTTAAAAGGACAACCGGAACAGCAGTACTTC
CDR3aa: CASSLKGQPEQQYF
d_gene: NA
abundance: NA
j_gene: TRBJ2-7
v_gene: TRBV5-4

CDR3nt: TGTGCCAGCAGTCAGGGGTCCTACGAGCAGTACTTC
CDR3aa: CASSQGSYEQYF
d_gene: NA
abundance: NA
j_gene: TRBJ2-7
v_gene: TRBV28

CDR3nt: TGTGCCAGCAGCGCCCTCTCGGGACAGCCCCATCCGACCTTC
CDR3aa: CASSALSGQPHPTF
d_gene: TRBD1
abundance: NA
j_gene: TRBJ1-2
v_gene: TRBV11-2

CDR3nt: TGTGCCAGTAGTCTCAGACGGGGAGATACGCAGTATTTT
CDR3aa: CASSLRRGDTQYF
d_gene: NA
abundance: NA
j_gene: TRBJ2-3
v_gene: TRBV19

CDR3nt: TGTGCCACACAACAGGGGGCAAAAGGCTACACCTTC
CDR3aa: CATQQGAKGYTF
d_gene: TRBD1
abundance: once
j_gene: TRBJ1-2
v_gene: TRBV28

CDR3nt: TGTGCCAGCAGTTTTCAGGGTTCCTACGAGCAGTACTTC
CDR3aa: CASSFQGSYEQYF
d_gene: NA
abundance: NA
j_gene: TRBJ2-7
v_gene: TRBV27

CDR3nt: TGCGCCAGCAGCCCAGAAGGGACTAGGTTCCATACGCAGTATTTT
CDR3aa: CASSPEGTRFHTQYF
d_gene: TRBD2
abundance: NA
j_gene: TRBJ2-3
v_gene: TRBV5-1

CDR3nt: TGTGCCAGCGGCTTGGAGAGTTGGCAGTTCTTC
CDR3aa: CASGLESWQFF
d_gene: NA
abundance: NA
j_gene: TRBJ2-1
v_gene: TRBV9

CDR3nt: TGTGCCAGTGCGTGGGCCAGCGGGAGGGGCAATGAGCAGTTCTTC
CDR3aa: CASAWASGRGNEQFF
d_gene: TRBD2
abundance: NA
j_gene: TRBJ2-1
v_gene: TRBV19

CDR3nt: TGTGCCAGCAGCGCACCGGGACAGTTAGCCGGGGATACGCAGTATTTT
CDR3aa: CASSAPGQLAGDTQYF
d_gene: TRBD1
abundance: NA
j_gene: TRBJ2-3
v_gene: TRBV9

CDR3nt: TGTGCCAGTCATGAGGTGGGGCTAGCGGACAATGAGCAGTTCTTC
CDR3aa: CASHEVGLADNEQFF
d_gene: TRBD2
abundance: NA
j_gene: TRBJ2-1
v_gene: TRBV27

CDR3nt: TGTGCCAGTAGAAGTCGGGGTGAAGGGATCTATGGCTACACCTTC
CDR3aa: CASRSRGEGIYGYTF
d_gene: NA
abundance: NA
j_gene: TRBJ1-2
v_gene: TRBV19

CDR3nt: TGTGCCAGCAGCTTAGACGGTAGCGGGAGTCATCTTAGACGGGAGCTGTTTTTT
CDR3aa: CASSLDGSGSHLRRELFF
d_gene: TRBD2
abundance: NA
j_gene: TRBJ2-2
v_gene: TRBV7-6

CDR3nt: TGTGCCAGTAGTATCCCGACAGCCTACGAGCAGTACTTC
CDR3aa: CASSIPTAYEQYF
d_gene: NA
abundance: once
j_gene: TRBJ2-7
v_gene: TRBV19

CDR3nt: TGTGCCAGCAGCGACGGTTCAGGACAGCCCCAGCATTTT
CDR3aa: CASSDGSGQPQHF
d_gene: NA
abundance: NA
j_gene: TRBJ1-5
v_gene: TRBV2

CDR3nt: TGTGCCTGGAGTGAGGTGGGACAGGCCGATGGCTACACCTTC
CDR3aa: CAWSEVGQADGYTF
d_gene: TRBD1
abundance: NA
j_gene: TRBJ1-2
v_gene: TRBV30

CDR3nt: TGTGCCAGCAGCGTAGGTCTAGCGGGGGTATCCTACAATGAGCAGTTCTTC
CDR3aa: CASSVGLAGVSYNEQFF
d_gene: TRBD2
abundance: NA
j_gene: TRBJ2-1
v_gene: TRBV9

CDR3nt: TGTGCCAGCAGCTTAGGCGGGAGGGCAGATACGCAGTATTTT
CDR3aa: CASSLGGRADTQYF
d_gene: TRBD2
abundance: NA
j_gene: TRBJ2-3
v_gene: TRBV11-2

CDR3nt: TGCAGCGTTTCAGGTAGTCAGCACTATGGCTACACCTTC
CDR3aa: CSVSGSQHYGYTF
d_gene: NA
abundance: NA
j_gene: TRBJ1-2
v_gene: TRBV29-1

CDR3nt: TGTGCCAGCAGTTTGTTAGCGGGAATCACCGGGGAGCTGTTTTTT
CDR3aa: CASSLLAGITGELFF
d_gene: TRBD2
abundance: few
j_gene: TRBJ2-2
v_gene: TRBV27

CDR3nt: TGCAGCGTTGGGCGGACAGGGGGATATGGCTACACCTTC
CDR3aa: CSVGRTGGYGYTF
d_gene: TRBD1
abundance: NA
j_gene: TRBJ1-2
v_gene: TRBV29-1

CDR3nt: TGTGCCAGCAGCGTAGGAGGCTCAGCCCTTTATGGCTACACCTTC
CDR3aa: CASSVGGSALYGYTF
d_gene: NA
abundance: once
j_gene: TRBJ1-2
v_gene: TRBV9

CDR3nt: TGTGCCAGCAGCCAAGATTTAGTAGACTACGAGCAGTACTTC
CDR3aa: CASSQDLVDYEQYF
d_gene: NA
abundance: NA
j_gene: TRBJ2-7
v_gene: TRBV4-2

CDR3nt: TGTGCCAGCAGCGAAGAACAAGCAACTAATGAAAAACTGTTTTTT
CDR3aa: CASSEEQATNEKLFF
d_gene: NA
abundance: NA
j_gene: TRBJ1-4
v_gene: TRBV9

CDR3nt: TGCAGTGCTAACCGGGGTCCTGGCTACACCTTC
CDR3aa: CSANRGPGYTF
d_gene: NA
abundance: NA
j_gene: TRBJ1-2
v_gene: TRBV20-1

CDR3nt: TGTGCCAGCAGTCTATCAAACACCGGGGAGCTGTTTTTT
CDR3aa: CASSLSNTGELFF
d_gene: NA
abundance: NA
j_gene: TRBJ2-2
v_gene: TRBV11-2

CDR3nt: TGTGCCATCAGTGATCTAGGACAGGGATCAGATACGCAGTATTTT
CDR3aa: CAISDLGQGSDTQYF
d_gene: TRBD1
abundance: NA
j_gene: TRBJ2-3
v_gene: TRBV10-3

CDR3nt: TGTGCCAGCAGCCCCTTCCCAGGGCAGCCCCAGCATTTT
CDR3aa: CASSPFPGQPQHF
d_gene: NA
abundance: NA
j_gene: TRBJ1-5
v_gene: TRBV7-3

CDR3nt: TGTGCCAGCAGCGATTCTCCCAGCACCGGGGAGCTGTTTTTT
CDR3aa: CASSDSPSTGELFF
d_gene: NA
abundance: NA
j_gene: TRBJ2-2
v_gene: TRBV9

CDR3nt: TGTGCCAGCATCTTAGGTGGGGGGAACGAGCAGTACTTC
CDR3aa: CASILGGGNEQYF
d_gene: NA
abundance: NA
j_gene: TRBJ2-7
v_gene: TRBV6-1

CDR3nt: TGTGCCAGTAGGGGTCGAGCGGGAACTAGCACAGATACGCAGTATTTT
CDR3aa: CASRGRAGTSTDTQYF
d_gene: TRBD2
abundance: NA
j_gene: TRBJ2-3
v_gene: TRBV19

CDR3nt: TGTGCCAGCAGCTTGGCCACTAGCGGGGCGGGAAGGAACTCCGAGCAGTACTTC
CDR3aa: CASSLATSGAGRNSEQYF
d_gene: TRBD2
abundance: NA
j_gene: TRBJ2-7
v_gene: TRBV5-5

CDR3nt: TGTGCCAGCAGCTCCCGGACAGGTCTGCATGGGGCCAACGTCCTGACTTTC
CDR3aa: CASSSRTGLHGANVLTF
d_gene: TRBD1
abundance: NA
j_gene: TRBJ2-6
v_gene: TRBV5-6

CDR3nt: TGTGCCAGCTCGTCTTCCGCCTCTAGCGGCACAGATACGCAGTATTTT
CDR3aa: CASSSSASSGTDTQYF
d_gene: NA
abundance: once
j_gene: TRBJ2-3
v_gene: TRBV18

CDR3nt: TGTGCCAGCAGTGGTTTAACTAGCGGGATTGACAATGAGCAGTTCTTC
CDR3aa: CASSGLTSGIDNEQFF
d_gene: TRBD2
abundance: NA
j_gene: TRBJ2-1
v_gene: TRBV6-1

CDR3nt: TGTGCCAGCAGACAGGGGACAGGCGAAAGGGACTATGGCTACACCTTC
CDR3aa: CASRQGTGERDYGYTF
d_gene: TRBD1
abundance: NA
j_gene: TRBJ1-2
v_gene: TRBV11-2